In its sample, the clone carrying this TCR beta chain was seen once. This entry is derived from a study of control samples from healthy donors and cancer patients. The data were produced by immunoSEQ multiplex PCR, yet TCRdb's version contains in-frame clones alone and is incomplete. Of 95,000 to 130,000 clones detected, roughly 93% appear once; the ten largest clones hold roughly 2.6%. This CDR3 is built from 15 residues. Trimming pared 0 bases from V and 3 bases from J, leaving 12 bases between. From germline, CDR1 is MNHNY and CDR2 SVGAGI (reference sequence). This sequence was found in a man in his thirties or forties in good health. Sequencing was carried out using blood. V and J are TRBV6-6 and TRBJ2-7, with D uncertain. The chain's CDR3 is CASSYSDSLGYEQYF. The CDR3 DNA follows: TGTGCCAGCAGTTACTCAGATAGCCTAGGCTACGAGCAGTACTTC.